This TCR beta chain was identified in a study of Graves' ophthalmopathy and Graves' hyperthyroidism. CDR1 SEHNR and CDR2 FQNEAQ come from the germline V gene (reference sequence). V lost 0 bases to trimming and J lost 3 bases; unmatched junction nucleotides: 3. The CDR3 loop spans 15 amino acids. Amplification from RNA transcripts yielded the TCR beta CDR3 regions. Second-round multiplex PCR came after a first-round RT-PCR that employed HTBI primers. From the multiplex PCR reads, TCRdb called clonotypes with MiXCR, one entry per CDR3 protein. Found here are hundreds of thousands of distinct CDR3 sequences, about a fifth of them singletons; the top ten hold more than 5.5%. This clonotype came up many times.

The V call is TRBV7-9, the J call TRBJ2-7; 9 nucleotides line up with TRBD2. Sequencing was carried out using peripheral blood. This sequence was found in a woman younger than 35 with stable Graves' hyperthyroidism. Some clones in this sample may be carry-over from other donors' samples. The CDR3 DNA follows: TGTGCCAGCAGCTTAGCAAGGACTAGCGTCTACGAGCAGTACTTC. Its protein is CASSLARTSVYEQYF.